Shown below are 30 T cell receptor beta chains from a single sample sequenced in a study of shared clonotypes between healthy human individuals. TCRdb's table, derived via immunoSEQ multiplex PCR, lists solely in-frame clones and lacks some. The sample yields approximately 940,000 clones, over 75% seen once. Sequencing was performed on memory CD4+ T cells sorted from blood. Subset reported: CD45RA-negative fraction. These receptors originate from a man aged 18-30 years in good health.

The chain couples TRBV4-3 to TRBJ2-1; D may be TRBD1 or TRBD2 (6 bases each). This CDR3 is 17 amino acids long. Germline CDR1 and CDR2: LGHNA and YSLEER. Trimming shortened V by 3 bases and J by 1 base, and 16 bases separated the two germline ends. The CDR3, as DNA: TGCGCCAGCAGCCATGGAGGAACGGGGGCTTCCTACAATGAGCAGTTCTTC. It yields the protein CASSHGGTGASYNEQFF.

The rearrangement uses TRBV28 and TRBJ2-5, with 8 bases fitting TRBD1. Matching the DNA end better, TRBJ2-7 makes the J call doubtful. Germline V lookup: CDR1 MDHEN, CDR2 SYDVKM. CDR3 length equals 16 residues. The CDR3 nucleotides read TGTGCCAGCAGTTTAGGGTGGTTCAGGGGGCGCTACGAGCAGTACTTC. This sequence encodes CASSLGWFRGRYEQYF.

The sample holds many counts of this clone. V usage is TRBV10-3 and J usage is TRBJ2-4; D is possibly TRBD2 (5 bases). V was shortened by 3 bases and J by 5 bases, with 14 bases between the two germline ends. There are 15 residues in the CDR3. Per the germline V gene, CDR1 is ENHRY and CDR2 is SYGVKD. CDR3: CAISDTGNLQNIQYF. The CDR3 DNA reads TGTGCCATCAGTGACACGGGGAACCTTCAAAACATTCAGTACTTC.

Concerning this clone itself: The same CDR3 can be traced to other DNA sequences in this sample. The chain carries TRBV18 and TRBJ1-2; 10 nucleotides align to TRBD1. The CDR3 has 15 residues. Trimming cost V 3 bases and J 5 bases; bases outside gene matches: 6. The germline V gene has CDR1 KGHSH and CDR2 LQKENI. Here the CDR3 reads CASSPAGQGNYGYTF. CDR3 in DNA: TGTGCCAGCTCACCGGCGGGACAGGGGAATTATGGCTACACCTTC.

This chain links TRBV6-6 with TRBJ1-3; a weak D match, TRBD1 (5 bases). The CDR3 contains 14 residues. CDR1 and CDR2 from the germline V gene are MNHNY and SVGAGI (reference sequence). V dropped 6 bases and J dropped 1 base, with 10 bases sitting between them. CDR3 loop: CASRRDLSGNTIYF. The CDR3 region has the DNA TGTGCCAGCAGGCGGGACCTTTCTGGAAACACCATATATTTT.

This rearrangement joins TRBV7-2 to TRBJ2-5; perhaps TRBD2 as D (5 bases). Trimming took 1 base from V and 4 from J, leaving 10 bases between them. CDR1 and CDR2 (germline): SGHTA, FQGNSA. This CDR3 contains 14 residues. CDR3 DNA: TGTGCCAGCAGCTTAGGCCTAGGAGGAGAGACCCAGTACTTC. Residues: CASSLGLGGETQYF.

This clone was observed many times. CDR3 sequence: CATRAPGNSPLHF. The CDR3 DNA reads as TGTGCCACCAGGGCTCCTGGGAATTCACCCCTCCACTTT. The chain recombines TRBV6-1 with TRBJ1-6; possible D gene TRBD1, 5 bases. Germline assignment: CDR1 MNHNS and CDR2 SASEGT. V lost 10 bases and J lost 7, with 14 bases in between. The CDR3 sequence is 13 residues long.

The rearrangement uses TRBV18 and TRBJ1-4; TRBD1 matches at 7 bases. The CDR3 extends over 15 amino acids. V shed 3 bases and J 7 bases; nucleotides not matched to a gene: 8. Germline assignment: CDR1 KGHSH and CDR2 LQKENI. The CDR3 loop is CASSPRSGGTEKLFF. The CDR3 DNA sequence: TGTGCCAGCTCACCCAGGTCAGGGGGGACTGAAAAACTGTTTTTT.

The CDR3 DNA reads as TGCGCCAGCAGCTTGATCAGCGGTAGCACAGATACGCAGTATTTT. This gives the protein CASSLISGSTDTQYF. The chain joins TRBV5-1 to TRBJ2-3; tentatively, D is TRBD2 (5 bases). This CDR3 is 15 amino acids long. V dropped 1 base and J dropped 0 bases, with 9 bases sitting between them. Germline CDR1 SGHRS, CDR2 YFSETQ. Based on the CDR3 plus reference TRBV5-1 and TRBJ2-3, the full variable domain is KAGVTQTPRYLIKTRGQQVTLSCSPISGHRSVSWYQQTPGQGLQFLFEYFSETQRNKGNFPGRFSGRQFSNSRSEMNVSTLELGDSALYLCASSLISGSTDTQYFGPGTRLTVL.

The chain is built from TRBV29-1 and TRBJ2-1; D unclear. Germline CDR1 and CDR2: SQVTM and ANQGSEA. This CDR3 spans 14 amino acids. The ends were cut back, 0 bases at V and 2 bases at J, with 8 bases in the middle. CDR3 coding DNA: TGCAGCGTTGAAGAGCCAAATACCTACAATGAGCAGTTCTTC. Encoded protein: CSVEEPNTYNEQFF.

The chain carries TRBV7-9 and TRBJ1-3; D call uncertain. V dropped 0 bases and J dropped 0 bases, with 9 bases sitting between them. Germline CDR1 is SEHNR and CDR2 is FQNEAQ (reference sequence). CDR3 length: 16 residues. CDR3 DNA sequence: TGTGCCAGCAGCTTAGCGCTAGTGATCTCTGGAAACACCATATATTTT. Translation gives CASSLALVISGNTIYF.

The chain uses TRBV6-6 and TRBJ1-6; unclear D gene. This CDR3 comprises 16 residues. V was pared by 0 bases and J by 5 bases, with 11 bases between. Looked up from germline, CDR1 is MNHNY and CDR2 is SVGAGI (reference sequence). The CDR3 spells CASSYSTPTDNSPLHF. The CDR3 nucleotides are TGTGCCAGCAGTTACTCGACCCCGACCGATAATTCACCCCTCCACTTT.

The V gene is TRBV5-1, the J gene TRBJ2-7; TRBD1 is a possible D gene (6 bases). This CDR3 is 12 amino acids long. Trimming took off 5 bases at V and 9 bases at J, with 15 bases between the two ends. Germline V gene data show CDR1 as SGHRS and CDR2 as YFSETQ. In DNA, the CDR3 is TGCGCCAGCAGAGGCGGCGGACAGACGCAGTACTTC. It is translated as CASRGGGQTQYF.

V usage is TRBV29-1 and J usage is TRBJ2-5; D is unclear. In germline, CDR1 is SQVTM, CDR2 ANQGSEA. The ends were cut back, 1 base at V and 2 bases at J, with 11 bases in the middle. This CDR3 has 14 residues. The CDR3 nucleotides read TGCAGCGTTGAAGTGAGCAGGTCTCAAGAGACCCAGTACTTC. It encodes CSVEVSRSQETQYF.

V and J are TRBV5-8 and TRBJ2-6; no clear D gene. The germline V gene encodes CDR1 SGHTS and CDR2 YDEGEE. Trimming took off 0 bases at V and 0 bases at J, with 16 bases between the two ends. The CDR3 contains 19 residues. This CDR3 is CASSLVVRVRSSGANVLTF. The CDR3 DNA is TGTGCCAGCAGCTTGGTCGTTCGGGTTAGGAGCTCTGGGGCCAACGTCCTGACTTTC.

This clone was observed a single time. In nucleotides, the CDR3 is TGTGCCAGCAGCTTAGTTGCTCGTCAGCCCCAGCATTTT. This gives the protein CASSLVARQPQHF. This rearrangement joins TRBV7-2 to TRBJ1-5; no clear D. This CDR3 is built from 13 residues. The germline CDR1 and CDR2 sequences are SGHTA and FQGNSA. Trimming took off 1 base at V and 6 bases at J, with 7 bases between the two ends.

This clone was seen a handful of times. The J gene is TRBJ2-4, the V gene TRBV6-5; 12 bases match TRBD2. Germline V CDR1 and CDR2: MNHEY, SVGAGI. The CDR3 runs 15 residues. J gave up 4 bases and V 2 bases, and 0 bases lay outside the gene matches. The CDR3 reads CASSYGLAGKNIQYF. For the CDR3, the DNA is TGTGCCAGCAGTTACGGACTAGCGGGGAAAAACATTCAGTACTTC.

The chain uses TRBV2 and TRBJ2-3; D unresolved. The CDR3 length is 14 residues. V lost 9 bases and J lost 0, with 13 bases in between. CDR1 and CDR2 from the germline V gene are SNHLY and FYNNEI. DNA of the CDR3: TGTGCCAGTTCAATTTTAGCTAGCACAGATACGCAGTATTTT. Its protein is CASSILASTDTQYF.

The chain joins TRBV18 to TRBJ2-3; 7 bases match TRBD2. This CDR3 contains 15 residues. V shed 8 bases and J 0 bases; nucleotides not matched to a gene: 8. CDR1 and CDR2 from the germline V gene are KGHSH and LQKENI. The CDR3 region is CASRAGTVSTDTQYF. DNA of the CDR3: TGTGCCAGCCGAGCGGGAACGGTGAGCACAGATACGCAGTATTTT.

The rearrangement links TRBV2 to TRBJ2-7, with TRBD1 identical over 9 bases. V lost 5 bases and J lost 2; bases outside the gene matches: 4. CDR1 is SNHLY, CDR2 FYNNEI, per germline. This CDR3 comprises 14 residues. The DNA for the CDR3 is TGTGCCAGCAGTCCTACAGGGGGCACCTACGAGCAGTACTTC. As protein: CASSPTGGTYEQYF.

This clone turned up a few times. The chain uses TRBV7-9 and TRBJ2-5; 7 bases map to TRBD2. Losses at the gene ends were 6 bases for V and 4 bases for J; bases not matched to a gene: 11. This CDR3 contains 15 residues. The V gene's germline CDR1 is SEHNR and CDR2 FQNEAQ (reference sequence). The CDR3 DNA reads as TGTGCCAGCAGTCCGAACGCAGGGAGGGGAGAGACCCAGTACTTC. As protein: CASSPNAGRGETQYF.

V gene TRBV6-1 combines with J gene TRBJ2-3, with unresolved D. The CDR3 runs 13 residues. V shed 5 bases and J shed 5 bases, with 11 bases lying between them. Germline lookup yields CDR1 MNHNS and CDR2 SASEGT. CDR3: CASSPLRRDTQYF. The CDR3 nucleotides read TGTGCCAGCAGTCCACTACGGAGAGATACGCAGTATTTT.

This rearrangement joins TRBV2 to TRBJ2-1; 10 nucleotides agree with TRBD2. V was clipped by 7 bases and J by 4 bases; unmatched bases: 7. The germline gives CDR1 SNHLY, CDR2 FYNNEI. The CDR3 runs 15 residues. CDR3 residues: CASNLQAGGYNEQFF. The CDR3 region has the DNA TGTGCCAGCAACCTTCAAGCGGGAGGGTACAATGAGCAGTTCTTC.

The rearrangement uses TRBV5-1 and TRBJ2-2, with 8 bases that match TRBD2. CDR1 and CDR2 (germline): SGHRS, YFSETQ. There are 15 residues in the CDR3. J was trimmed by 0 bases and V by 4 bases; bases with no gene match: 2. CDR3 bases: TGCGCCAGCAGCGCGGGAGGTACGAACACCGGGGAGCTGTTTTTT. Encoded protein: CASSAGGTNTGELFF.

This CDR3 reads CASSKQGVYGYTF. DNA for the CDR3: TGTGCCAGCAGCAAACAGGGTGTCTATGGCTACACCTTC. The chain employs TRBV5-6 and TRBJ1-2, with D possibly matching TRBD1 (6 bases). Germline lookup yields CDR1 SGHDT and CDR2 YYEEEE. V was cut by 4 bases and J by 4 bases, with 11 bases left in between. The CDR3 runs to 13 residues.

This chain uses TRBV2 with TRBJ2-7; 8 bases are a match to TRBD2. V lost 7 bases, J lost 2 bases, and 7 bases stayed unmatched. This CDR3 contains 14 residues. The germline CDR1 and CDR2 sequences are SNHLY and FYNNEI. The CDR3 region has the DNA TGTGCCAGCAAAAGAAGCGGGGGCACCTACGAGCAGTACTTC. This sequence encodes CASKRSGGTYEQYF.

The CDR3 DNA reads TGTGCCATTGGACTAGCGGGCTACAATGAGCAGTTCTTC. It codes for CAIGLAGYNEQFF. V usage is TRBV10-3 and J usage is TRBJ2-1, with 11 bases lining up with TRBD2. The germline V gene encodes CDR1 ENHRY and CDR2 SYGVKD. V was clipped by 9 bases and J by 3 bases; unmatched bases: 1. The CDR3 is made up of 13 amino acids.

The chain carries TRBV18 and TRBJ2-3, with D perhaps being TRBD1 or TRBD2 (6 bases each). Looked up from germline, CDR1 is KGHSH and CDR2 is LQKENI. V dropped 6 bases and J dropped 5 bases, with 15 bases sitting between them. CDR3 length: 14 amino acids. This CDR3 reads CASSNPGAGDTQYF. The DNA of the CDR3 is TGTGCCAGCTCCAATCCGGGGGCAGGAGATACGCAGTATTTT.

This clone was observed once. The J gene is TRBJ2-1, the V gene TRBV4-1, with D possibly TRBD2 on 5 matching bases. Trimming took 0 bases from V and 3 from J, leaving 9 bases between them. The CDR3 totals 15 residues. Germline V gene sequence: CDR1 MGHRA, CDR2 YSYEKL. CDR3 nucleotide sequence: TGCGCCAGCAGCCAAGATCCGGGAAACTACAATGAGCAGTTCTTC. Its translation: CASSQDPGNYNEQFF.

The V call is TRBV5-6, the J call TRBJ2-3, with TRBD2 matching 10 bases. Per the germline V gene, CDR1 is SGHDT and CDR2 is YYEEEE. This CDR3 comprises 16 residues. The junction had 9 bases not matched to a gene; V was cut back by 2 bases and J by 6 bases. The DNA for the CDR3 is TGTGCCAGCAGCTTCCCTAGCGGGAGAGGAGGTGATACGCAGTATTTT. Protein product: CASSFPSGRGGDTQYF.